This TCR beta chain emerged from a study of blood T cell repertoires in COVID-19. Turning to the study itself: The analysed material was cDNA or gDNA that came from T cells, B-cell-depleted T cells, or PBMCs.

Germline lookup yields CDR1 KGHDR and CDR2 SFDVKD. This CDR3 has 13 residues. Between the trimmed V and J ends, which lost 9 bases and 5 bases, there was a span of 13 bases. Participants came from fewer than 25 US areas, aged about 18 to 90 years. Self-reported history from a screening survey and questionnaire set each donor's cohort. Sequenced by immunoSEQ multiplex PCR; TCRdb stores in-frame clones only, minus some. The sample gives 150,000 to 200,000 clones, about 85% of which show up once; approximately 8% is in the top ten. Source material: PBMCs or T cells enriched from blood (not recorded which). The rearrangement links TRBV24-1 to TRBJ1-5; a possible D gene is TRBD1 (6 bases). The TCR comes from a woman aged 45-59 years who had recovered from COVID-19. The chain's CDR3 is CATQSYRDQPQHF. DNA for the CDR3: TGTGCCACCCAAAGCTACAGGGATCAGCCCCAGCATTTT.